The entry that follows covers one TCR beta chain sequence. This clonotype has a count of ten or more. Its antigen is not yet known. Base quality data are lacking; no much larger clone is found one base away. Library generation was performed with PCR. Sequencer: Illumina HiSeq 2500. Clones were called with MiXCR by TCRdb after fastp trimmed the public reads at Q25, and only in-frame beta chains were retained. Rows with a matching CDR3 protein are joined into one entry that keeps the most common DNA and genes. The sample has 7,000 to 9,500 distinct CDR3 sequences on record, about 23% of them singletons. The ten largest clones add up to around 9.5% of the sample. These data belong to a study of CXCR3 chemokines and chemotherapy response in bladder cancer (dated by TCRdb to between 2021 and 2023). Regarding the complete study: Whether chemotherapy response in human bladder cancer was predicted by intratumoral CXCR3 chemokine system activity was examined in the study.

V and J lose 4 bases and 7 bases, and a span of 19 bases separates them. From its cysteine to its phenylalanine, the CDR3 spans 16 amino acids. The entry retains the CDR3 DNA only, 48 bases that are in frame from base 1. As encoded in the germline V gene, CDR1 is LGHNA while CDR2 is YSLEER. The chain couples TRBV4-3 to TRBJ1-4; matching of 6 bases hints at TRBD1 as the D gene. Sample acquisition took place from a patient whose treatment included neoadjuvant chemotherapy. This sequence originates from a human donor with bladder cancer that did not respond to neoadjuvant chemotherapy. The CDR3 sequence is CASSPHPDSSGEKLFF. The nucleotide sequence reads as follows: TGCGCCAGCAGCCCTCACCCGGACAGCTCCGGTGAAAAACTGTTTTTT.